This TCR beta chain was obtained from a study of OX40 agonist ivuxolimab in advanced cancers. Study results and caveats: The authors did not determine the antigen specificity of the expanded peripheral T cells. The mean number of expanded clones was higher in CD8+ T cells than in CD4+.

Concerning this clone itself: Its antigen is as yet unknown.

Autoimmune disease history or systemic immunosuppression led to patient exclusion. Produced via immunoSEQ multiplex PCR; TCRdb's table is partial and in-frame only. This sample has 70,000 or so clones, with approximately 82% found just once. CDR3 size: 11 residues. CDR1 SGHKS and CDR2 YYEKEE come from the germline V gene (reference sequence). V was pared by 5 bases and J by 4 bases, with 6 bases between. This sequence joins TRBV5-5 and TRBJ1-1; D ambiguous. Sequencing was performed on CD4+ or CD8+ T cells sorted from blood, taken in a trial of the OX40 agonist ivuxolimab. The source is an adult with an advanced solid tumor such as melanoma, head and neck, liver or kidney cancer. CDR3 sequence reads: CASRDPTEAFF. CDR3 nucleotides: TGTGCCAGCAGGGACCCCACTGAAGCTTTCTTT.